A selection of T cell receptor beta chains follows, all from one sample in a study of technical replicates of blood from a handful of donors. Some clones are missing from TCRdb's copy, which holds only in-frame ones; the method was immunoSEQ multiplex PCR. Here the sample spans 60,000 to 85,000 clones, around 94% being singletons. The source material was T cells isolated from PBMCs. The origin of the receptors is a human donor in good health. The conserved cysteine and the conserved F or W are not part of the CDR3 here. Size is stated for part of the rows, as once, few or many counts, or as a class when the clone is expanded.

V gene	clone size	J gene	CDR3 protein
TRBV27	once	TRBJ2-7	ASNPIRRASEQY
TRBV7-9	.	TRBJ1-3	ASILGDGGNTIY
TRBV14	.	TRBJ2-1	ASSKGAREQF
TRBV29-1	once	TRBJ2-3	SVEYRGGADTQY
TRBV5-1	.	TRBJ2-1	ASSLALAGGPLDEQF
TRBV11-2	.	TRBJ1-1	ASSLAGTVYTEAF
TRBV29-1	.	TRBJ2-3	SVDSQGTDTQY
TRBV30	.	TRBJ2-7	AWSLGLAGEQY
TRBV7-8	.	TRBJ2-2	ASSLFQGGLANTGELF
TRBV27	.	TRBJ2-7	ASSPSFSGPSYEQY
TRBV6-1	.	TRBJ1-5	ASSELEGGNQPQH
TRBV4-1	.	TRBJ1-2	ASSRDRDYGYT
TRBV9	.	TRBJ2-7	ASSVAGTGYEQY
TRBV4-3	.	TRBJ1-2	ASSQVEDPRYLT
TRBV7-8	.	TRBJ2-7	ASSPSGSYEQY
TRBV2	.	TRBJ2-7	ASSEELAYEQY
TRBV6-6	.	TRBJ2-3	ASSYGTSGLTDTQY
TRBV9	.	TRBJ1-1	ASSALNTEAF
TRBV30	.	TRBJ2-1	AWSALAGGILYEQF
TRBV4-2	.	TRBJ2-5	ASSHFGETQY
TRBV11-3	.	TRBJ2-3	ASSLGRGTDTQY
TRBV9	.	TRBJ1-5	ASSVGGFSNQPQH
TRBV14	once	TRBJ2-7	ASSYQGIVYEQY
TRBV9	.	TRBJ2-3	ASSVVAGGPDTQY
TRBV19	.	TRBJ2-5	ASSIDFGSVAGGETQY
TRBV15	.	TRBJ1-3	ATSRDREHTIY
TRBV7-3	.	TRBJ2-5	ASSLRGGKDIAETQY
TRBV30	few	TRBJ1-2	AWGRTGDFGGYT
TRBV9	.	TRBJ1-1	ASSVGGRTEAF
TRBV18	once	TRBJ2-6	ASSVAGASGANVLT
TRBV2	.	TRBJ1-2	ASSPTLDRNQDYT
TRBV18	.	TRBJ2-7	ASSPPTGVGEQY
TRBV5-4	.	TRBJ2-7	ASTTGGRVEEQY
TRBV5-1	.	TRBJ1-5	ASSLRTGVGQPQH
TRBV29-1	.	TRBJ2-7	SVTGGSSYEQY
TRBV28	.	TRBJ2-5	ASSFPATGGETQY
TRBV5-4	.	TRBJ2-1	ASSNRDSYNEQF